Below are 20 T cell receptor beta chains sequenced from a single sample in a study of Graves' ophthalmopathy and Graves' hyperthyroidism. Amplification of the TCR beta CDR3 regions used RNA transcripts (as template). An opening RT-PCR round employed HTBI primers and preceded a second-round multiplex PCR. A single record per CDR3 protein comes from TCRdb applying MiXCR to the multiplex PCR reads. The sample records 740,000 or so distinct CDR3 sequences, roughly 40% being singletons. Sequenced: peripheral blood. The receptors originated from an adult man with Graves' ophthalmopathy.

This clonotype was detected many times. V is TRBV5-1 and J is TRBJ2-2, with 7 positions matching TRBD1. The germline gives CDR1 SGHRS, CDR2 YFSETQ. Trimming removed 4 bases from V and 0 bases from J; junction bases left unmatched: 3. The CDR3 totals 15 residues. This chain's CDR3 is CASSLGQPNTGELFF. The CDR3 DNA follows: TGCGCCAGCAGCCTGGGACAGCCGAACACCGGGGAGCTGTTTTTT.

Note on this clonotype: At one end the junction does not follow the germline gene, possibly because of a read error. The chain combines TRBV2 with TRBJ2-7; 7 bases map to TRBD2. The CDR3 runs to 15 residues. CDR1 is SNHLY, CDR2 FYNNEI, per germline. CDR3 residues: CAISESGRESGEQYF. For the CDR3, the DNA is TGTGCCATCAGTGAGTCGGGGCGGGAGTCTGGCGAGCAGTACTTC. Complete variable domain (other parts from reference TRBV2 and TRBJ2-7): EPEVTQTPSHQVTQMGQEVILRCVPISNHLYFYWYRQILGQKVEFLVSFYNNEISEKSEIFDDQFSVERPDGSNFTLKIRSTKLEDSAMYFCAISESGRESGEQYFGPGTRLTVT.

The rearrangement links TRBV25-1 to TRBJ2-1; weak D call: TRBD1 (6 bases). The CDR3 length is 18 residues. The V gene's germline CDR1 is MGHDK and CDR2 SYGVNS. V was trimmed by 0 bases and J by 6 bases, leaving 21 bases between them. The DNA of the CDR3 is TGTGCCAGCAGTGAATACGGGGTTGGGGGCGCGTGGGTCAATGAGCAGTTCTTC. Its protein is CASSEYGVGGAWVNEQFF.

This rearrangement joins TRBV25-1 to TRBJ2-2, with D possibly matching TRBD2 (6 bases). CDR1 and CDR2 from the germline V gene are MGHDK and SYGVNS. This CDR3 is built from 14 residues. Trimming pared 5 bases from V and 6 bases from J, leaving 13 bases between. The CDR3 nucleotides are TGTGCCAGCAGTTACGGAGGGATCGCCGGGGAGCTGTTTTTT. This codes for CASSYGGIAGELFF.

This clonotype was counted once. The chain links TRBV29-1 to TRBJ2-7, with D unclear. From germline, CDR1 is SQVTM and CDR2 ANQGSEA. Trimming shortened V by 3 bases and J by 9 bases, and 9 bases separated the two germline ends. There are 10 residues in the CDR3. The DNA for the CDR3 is TGCAGCGTTGACTACCTTGGGCAGTACTTC. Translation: CSVDYLGQYF.

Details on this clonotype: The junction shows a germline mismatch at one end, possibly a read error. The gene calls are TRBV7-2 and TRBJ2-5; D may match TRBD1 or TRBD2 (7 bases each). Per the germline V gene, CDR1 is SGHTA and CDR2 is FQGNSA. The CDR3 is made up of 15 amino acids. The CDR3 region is CAGSLRRGGQETQYF. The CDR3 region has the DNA TGTGCCGGCAGCTTACGCAGGGGGGGACAAGAGACCCAGTACTTC.

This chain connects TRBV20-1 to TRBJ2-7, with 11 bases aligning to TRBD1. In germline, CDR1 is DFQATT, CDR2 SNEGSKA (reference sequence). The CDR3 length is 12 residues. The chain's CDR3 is CTFGTGGYEQYF. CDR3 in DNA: TGCACCTTCGGGACAGGGGGCTACGAGCAGTACTTC.

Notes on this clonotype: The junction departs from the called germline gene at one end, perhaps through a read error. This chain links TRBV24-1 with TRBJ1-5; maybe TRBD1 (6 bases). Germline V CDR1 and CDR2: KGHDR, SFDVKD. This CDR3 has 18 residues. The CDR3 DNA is TGTGCCAGCAGTTTAGAGTACCGAACAGGGAGCGTCAATCAGCCCCAGCATTTT. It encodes CASSLEYRTGSVNQPQHF.

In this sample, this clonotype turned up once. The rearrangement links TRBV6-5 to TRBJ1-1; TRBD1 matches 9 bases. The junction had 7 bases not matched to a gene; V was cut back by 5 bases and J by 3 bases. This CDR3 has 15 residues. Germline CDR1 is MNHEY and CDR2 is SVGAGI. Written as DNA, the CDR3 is TGTGCCAGCAGTATCCGCGGGACAGGGTACACTGAAGCTTTCTTT. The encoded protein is CASSIRGTGYTEAFF.

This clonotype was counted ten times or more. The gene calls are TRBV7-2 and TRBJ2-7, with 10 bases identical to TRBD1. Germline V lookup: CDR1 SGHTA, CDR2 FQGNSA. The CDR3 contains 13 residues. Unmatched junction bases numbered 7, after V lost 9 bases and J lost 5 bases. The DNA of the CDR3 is TGTGCCAGTAGTTTGGACAGGGGGGACGAGCAGTACTTC. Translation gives CASSLDRGDEQYF.

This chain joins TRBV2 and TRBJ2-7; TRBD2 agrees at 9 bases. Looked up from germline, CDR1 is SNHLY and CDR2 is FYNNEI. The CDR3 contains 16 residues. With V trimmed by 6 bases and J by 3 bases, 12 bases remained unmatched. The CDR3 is CASSPQSGRRDYEQYF. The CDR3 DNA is TGTGCCAGCAGCCCCCAGAGCGGGAGGAGGGACTACGAGCAGTACTTC.

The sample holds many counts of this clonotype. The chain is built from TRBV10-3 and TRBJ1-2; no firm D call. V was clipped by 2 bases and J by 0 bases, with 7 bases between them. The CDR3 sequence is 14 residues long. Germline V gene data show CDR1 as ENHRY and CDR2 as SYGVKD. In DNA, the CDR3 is TGTGCCATCAGTGAGGGCGAAACTAACTATGGCTACACCTTC. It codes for CAISEGETNYGYTF.

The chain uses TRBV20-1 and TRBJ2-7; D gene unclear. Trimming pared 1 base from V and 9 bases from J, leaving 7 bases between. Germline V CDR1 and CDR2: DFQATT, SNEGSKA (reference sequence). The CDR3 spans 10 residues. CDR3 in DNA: TGCAGTGCTAGAGGATTTGGGCAGTACTTC. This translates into CSARGFGQYF.

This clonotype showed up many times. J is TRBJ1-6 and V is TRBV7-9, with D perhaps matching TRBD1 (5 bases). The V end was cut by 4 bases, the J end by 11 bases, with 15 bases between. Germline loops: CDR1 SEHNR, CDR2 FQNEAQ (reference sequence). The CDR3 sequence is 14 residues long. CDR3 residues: CASSSRGRVAPLHF. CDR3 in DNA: TGTGCCAGCAGCTCGAGGGGCAGGGTGGCACCCCTCCACTTT.

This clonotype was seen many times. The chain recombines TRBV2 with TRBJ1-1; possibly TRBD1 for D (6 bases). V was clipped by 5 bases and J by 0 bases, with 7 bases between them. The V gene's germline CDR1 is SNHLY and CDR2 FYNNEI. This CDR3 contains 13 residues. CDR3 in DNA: TGTGCCAGCAGTTGGACAGTGAACACTGAAGCTTTCTTT. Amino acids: CASSWTVNTEAFF.

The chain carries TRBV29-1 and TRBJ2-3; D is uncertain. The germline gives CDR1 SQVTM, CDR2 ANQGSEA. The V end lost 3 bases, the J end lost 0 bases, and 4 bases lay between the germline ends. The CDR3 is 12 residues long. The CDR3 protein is CSVDRSTDTQYF. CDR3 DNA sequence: TGCAGCGTTGACAGGAGCACAGATACGCAGTATTTT.

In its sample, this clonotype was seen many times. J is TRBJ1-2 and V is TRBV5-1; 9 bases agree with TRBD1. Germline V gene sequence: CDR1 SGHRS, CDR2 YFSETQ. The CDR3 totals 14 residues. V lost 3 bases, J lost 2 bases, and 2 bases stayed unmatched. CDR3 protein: CASSWTGENYGYTF. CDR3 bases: TGCGCCAGCAGCTGGACAGGGGAAAACTATGGCTACACCTTC.

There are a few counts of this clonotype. Here the CDR3 reads CASTSIPLLGPNYGYTF. The CDR3 DNA sequence: TGTGCCAGTACAAGTATACCCCTCTTGGGGCCTAACTATGGCTACACCTTC. The rearrangement joins TRBV19 to TRBJ1-2; tentatively, D is TRBD1 (5 bases). Germline V gene data show CDR1 as LNHDA and CDR2 as SQIVND (reference sequence). The ends were cut back, 7 bases at V and 0 bases at J, with 21 bases in the middle. The CDR3 totals 17 residues.

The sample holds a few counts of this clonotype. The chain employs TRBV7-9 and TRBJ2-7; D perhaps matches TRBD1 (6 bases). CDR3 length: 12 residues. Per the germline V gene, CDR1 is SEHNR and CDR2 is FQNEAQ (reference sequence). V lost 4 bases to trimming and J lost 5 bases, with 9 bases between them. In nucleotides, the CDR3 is TGTGCCAGCAGCTCAGGGGACCACGAGCAGTACTTC. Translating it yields CASSSGDHEQYF.

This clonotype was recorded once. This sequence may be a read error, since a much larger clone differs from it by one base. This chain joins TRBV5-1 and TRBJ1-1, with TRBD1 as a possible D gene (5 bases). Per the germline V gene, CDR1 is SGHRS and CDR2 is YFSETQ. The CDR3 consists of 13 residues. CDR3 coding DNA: TGCGTCAGCAGCTCGCCCAGGGTAACTGAAGCTTTCTTT. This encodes CVSSSPRVTEAFF.